These T cell receptor beta chains were read from a single sample in a study of blood T cell repertoires in COVID-19. TCRdb's table, derived via immunoSEQ multiplex PCR, lists solely in-frame clones and lacks some. The sample contains about 150,000 clones, around four fifths of which appear only once. The sequenced sample was PBMCs or T cells enriched from blood (not recorded which). These receptors originate from a woman aged 50 to 60 who had recovered from COVID-19. Each CDR3 is given with its conserved first and last residue. The order of the fields is clone size, J gene, V gene, D gene, CDR3 DNA, CDR3 protein. A D gene is named only where the DNA matches it firmly. Not every row has a clone size; where given, it reads once, few, many or a size class.

size: -
J: TRBJ2-3
V: TRBV11-1
D: TRBD1
DNA: TGTGCCAGCAGTTCAGACAGGGGGCCAAGCACAGATACGCAGTATTTT
CDR3: CASSSDRGPSTDTQYF

size: -
J: TRBJ2-2
V: TRBV5-4
D: TRBD2
DNA: TGTGCCAGCAGCTTTTACAGGCGGGGGGGCACCGGGGAGCTGTTTTTT
CDR3: CASSFYRRGGTGELFF

size: -
J: TRBJ1-3
V: TRBV6-5
D: -
DNA: TGTGCCAGCATGTCTGAGGGTTTGGGAAACACCATATATTTT
CDR3: CASMSEGLGNTIYF

size: -
J: TRBJ1-2
V: TRBV5-8
D: -
DNA: TGTGCCAGCAGAAGGCCGGGAGCGATCTATGGCTACACCTTC
CDR3: CASRRPGAIYGYTF

size: -
J: TRBJ1-2
V: TRBV11-3
D: -
DNA: TGTGCCAGCAGCCGGGGTGACTATGGCTACACCTTC
CDR3: CASSRGDYGYTF

size: -
J: TRBJ2-3
V: TRBV24-1
D: TRBD1
DNA: TGTGCCACCAGTGAGGGGACAGGTACAGATACGCAGTATTTT
CDR3: CATSEGTGTDTQYF

size: -
J: TRBJ1-2
V: TRBV7-2
D: -
DNA: TGTGCCAGCAGTTTAGGGCCAGAAACTAACTATGGCTACACCTTC
CDR3: CASSLGPETNYGYTF

size: few
J: TRBJ2-7
V: TRBV5-1
D: -
DNA: TGCGCCAGCAGTGGGACTCTCTCCTACGAGCAGTACTTC
CDR3: CASSGTLSYEQYF

size: -
J: TRBJ2-2
V: TRBV6-5
D: -
DNA: TGTGCCAGCAAGCCCCCCAGGGCCACCGGGGAGCTGTTTTTT
CDR3: CASKPPRATGELFF

size: -
J: TRBJ1-5
V: TRBV7-9
D: TRBD1
DNA: TGTGCCAGCAGCTGGGACAGGGGAGGCAATCAGCCCCAGCATTTT
CDR3: CASSWDRGGNQPQHF

size: -
J: TRBJ1-5
V: TRBV4-1
D: -
DNA: TGCGCCAGCAGCCCGATAGCCGGGGGGACCTCCCATCAGCCCCAGCATTTT
CDR3: CASSPIAGGTSHQPQHF

size: -
J: TRBJ2-5
V: TRBV4-1
D: -
DNA: TGCGCCAGCAGCCTTCCTGGTGGGGGCGGAGAGACCCAGTACTTC
CDR3: CASSLPGGGGETQYF

size: -
J: TRBJ1-1
V: TRBV6-5
D: TRBD1
DNA: TGTGCCGCTCTAGGAGTAACAGGGGTCCTTACTGAAGCTTTCTTT
CDR3: CAALGVTGVLTEAFF

size: -
J: TRBJ2-3
V: TRBV6-2/TRBV6-3
D: -
DNA: TGTGCCAGCAGTTACTTCCGGGGGACAGATACGCAGTATTTT
CDR3: CASSYFRGTDTQYF

size: -
J: TRBJ1-4
V: TRBV14
D: -
DNA: TGTGCCAGCAGCCCCTCCCTCGGGGAGTCGGAAAAACTGTTTTTT
CDR3: CASSPSLGESEKLFF

size: -
J: TRBJ2-4
V: TRBV12-3/TRBV12-4
D: -
DNA: TGTGCCAGCACCTTGGGGCTACCAAACATTCAGTACTTC
CDR3: CASTLGLPNIQYF

size: -
J: TRBJ2-7
V: TRBV28
D: -
DNA: TGTGCCAGCAGTTTATATGGGAGGATCGAGCAGTACTTC
CDR3: CASSLYGRIEQYF

size: -
J: TRBJ2-1
V: TRBV25-1
D: TRBD2
DNA: TGTGCCAGCAGTAAGGCGGGAGGAACCTACAATGAGCAGTTCTTC
CDR3: CASSKAGGTYNEQFF

size: -
J: TRBJ1-2
V: TRBV12-3/TRBV12-4
D: -
DNA: TGTGCCAGCAGTTTAGCCTCTCTCTATGGCTACACCTTC
CDR3: CASSLASLYGYTF

size: -
J: TRBJ1-4
V: TRBV19
D: -
DNA: TGTGCCAGTAGTATTCGTCAAGGCAGGGATAATGAAAAACTGTTTTTT
CDR3: CASSIRQGRDNEKLFF

size: -
J: TRBJ1-3
V: TRBV2
D: TRBD1
DNA: TGTGCCAGCAGTGAATCCCCGGACAGGGTAAACACCATATATTTT
CDR3: CASSESPDRVNTIYF

size: -
J: TRBJ1-1
V: TRBV23-1
D: -
DNA: TGCGCCAGCAGTCAACCCCCCAGGTCCCAGCTGATAAAAGGATTGAACACTGAAGCTTTCTTT
CDR3: CASSQPPRSQLIKGLNTEAFF

size: -
J: TRBJ2-3
V: TRBV5-1
D: TRBD2
DNA: TGCGCCAGCAGCATGACTAGCGGGGGGAAGGGTTATACGCAGTATTTT
CDR3: CASSMTSGGKGYTQYF

size: -
J: TRBJ2-7
V: TRBV18
D: -
DNA: TGTGCCAGCTCCGAAGGGCAGGGTAACTACGAGCAGTACTTC
CDR3: CASSEGQGNYEQYF

size: -
J: TRBJ2-7
V: TRBV27
D: -
DNA: TGTGCCAGCAGTTTAAGGGGACAAGGAGCGAGAGGAACCTACGAGCAGTACTTC
CDR3: CASSLRGQGARGTYEQYF

size: -
J: TRBJ2-5
V: TRBV5-4
D: -
DNA: TGTGCCAGCAGCTTAAGCGGGTCTGGAGAGACCCAGTACTTC
CDR3: CASSLSGSGETQYF

size: -
J: TRBJ2-2
V: TRBV24-1
D: -
DNA: TGTGCCACCAGTGATACACCACGAACCGGGGAGCTGTTTTTT
CDR3: CATSDTPRTGELFF

size: -
J: TRBJ2-2
V: TRBV28
D: -
DNA: TGTGCCAGCAGTTTATTGGGTGGGCAGCTGTTTTTT
CDR3: CASSLLGGQLFF

size: -
J: TRBJ1-5
V: TRBV27
D: -
DNA: TGTGCCAGCAGTTTTTCACTCAATCAGCCCCAGCATTTT
CDR3: CASSFSLNQPQHF

size: -
J: TRBJ2-7
V: TRBV6-2/TRBV6-3
D: TRBD1
DNA: TGTGCCAGCAGTCGGGACAGCACCTACGAGCAGTACTTC
CDR3: CASSRDSTYEQYF

size: -
J: TRBJ1-1
V: TRBV7-2
D: -
DNA: TGTGCCAGCAGCTTAGGGTCGGGGGGCACTGAAGCTTTCTTT
CDR3: CASSLGSGGTEAFF

size: -
J: TRBJ2-3
V: TRBV12-3/TRBV12-4
D: -
DNA: TGTGCCAGCGGGACTCTTCTCACAGATACGCAGTATTTT
CDR3: CASGTLLTDTQYF

size: -
J: TRBJ2-2
V: TRBV19
D: TRBD2
DNA: TGTGCCAGTAGGGCCGGGACTAGTCACACCGGGGAGCTGTTTTTT
CDR3: CASRAGTSHTGELFF

size: -
J: TRBJ2-5
V: TRBV5-1
D: -
DNA: TGCGCCAGCAGGGATACGGACAGTCGGAAGACCCAGTACTTC
CDR3: CASRDTDSRKTQYF

size: once
J: TRBJ2-5
V: TRBV5-4
D: -
DNA: TGTGCCAGCAGCTCCACAGGGTCTGAGGAGACCCAGTACTTC
CDR3: CASSSTGSEETQYF

size: -
J: TRBJ2-7
V: TRBV5-6
D: TRBD1
DNA: TGTGCCAGCAGCTTGGCGGGACAGGGAGCCTACGAGCAGTACTTC
CDR3: CASSLAGQGAYEQYF

size: -
J: TRBJ2-4
V: TRBV28
D: TRBD1
DNA: TGTGCCAGCAGTTACCCCTCCCCGGGACAGGGGAACATTCAGTACTTC
CDR3: CASSYPSPGQGNIQYF